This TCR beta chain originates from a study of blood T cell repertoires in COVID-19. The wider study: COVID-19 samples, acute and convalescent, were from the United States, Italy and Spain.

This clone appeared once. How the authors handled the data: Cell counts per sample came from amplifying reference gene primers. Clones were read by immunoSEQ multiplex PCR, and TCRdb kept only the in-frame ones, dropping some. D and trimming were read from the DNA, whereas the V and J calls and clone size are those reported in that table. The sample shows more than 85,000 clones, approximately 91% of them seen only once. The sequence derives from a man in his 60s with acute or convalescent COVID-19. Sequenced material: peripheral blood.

In DNA, the CDR3 is TGTGCCTGGAGAGCGGGACACTCCTTCTATGGCTACACCTTC. It codes for CAWRAGHSFYGYTF. The V and J genes are TRBV30 and TRBJ1-2; TRBD1 is a possible D gene (6 bases). The CDR3 runs to 14 residues. V was pared by 3 bases and J by 4 bases, with 15 bases between. Germline CDR1 is GTSNPN and CDR2 is SVGIG (reference sequence).